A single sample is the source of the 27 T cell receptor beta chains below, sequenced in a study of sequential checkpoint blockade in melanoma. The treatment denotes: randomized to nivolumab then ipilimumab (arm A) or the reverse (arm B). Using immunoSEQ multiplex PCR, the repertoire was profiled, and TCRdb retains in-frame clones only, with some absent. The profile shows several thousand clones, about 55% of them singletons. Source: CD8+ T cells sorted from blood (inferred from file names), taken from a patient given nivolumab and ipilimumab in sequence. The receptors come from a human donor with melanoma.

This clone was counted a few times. The CDR3 nucleotides are TGTGCCTGGGAGGAAGCAGGGGGGTCCTACGAGCAGTACTTC. Translation: CAWEEAGGSYEQYF. V is TRBV30 and J is TRBJ2-7; perhaps TRBD1 as D (7 bases). In germline, CDR1 is GTSNPN, CDR2 SVGIG (reference sequence). The V end was cut by 5 bases, the J end by 1 base, with 15 bases between. CDR3 length equals 14 residues.

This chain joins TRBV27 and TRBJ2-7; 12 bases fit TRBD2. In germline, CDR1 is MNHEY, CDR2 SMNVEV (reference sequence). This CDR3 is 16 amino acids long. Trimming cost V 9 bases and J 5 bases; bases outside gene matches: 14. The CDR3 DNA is TGTGCCAGTCGAACGGGCGGGACTAGCGGGTACCACGAGCAGTACTTC. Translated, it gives CASRTGGTSGYHEQYF.

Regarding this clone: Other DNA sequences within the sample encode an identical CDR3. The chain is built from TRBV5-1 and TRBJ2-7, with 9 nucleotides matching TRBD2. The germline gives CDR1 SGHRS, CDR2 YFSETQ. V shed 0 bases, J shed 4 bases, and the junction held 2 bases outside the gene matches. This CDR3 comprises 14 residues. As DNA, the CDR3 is TGCGCCAGCAGCTTGGGTAGCGGGAGTTACGAGCAGTACTTC. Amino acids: CASSLGSGSYEQYF.

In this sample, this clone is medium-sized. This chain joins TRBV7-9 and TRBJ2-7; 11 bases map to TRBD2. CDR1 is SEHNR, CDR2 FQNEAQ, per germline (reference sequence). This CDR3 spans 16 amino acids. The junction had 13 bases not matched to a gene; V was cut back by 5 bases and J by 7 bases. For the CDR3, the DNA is TGTGCCAGCAGCCGGACTGTTGGCCTAGCGGGAGGAGAGCAGTACTTC. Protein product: CASSRTVGLAGGEQYF.

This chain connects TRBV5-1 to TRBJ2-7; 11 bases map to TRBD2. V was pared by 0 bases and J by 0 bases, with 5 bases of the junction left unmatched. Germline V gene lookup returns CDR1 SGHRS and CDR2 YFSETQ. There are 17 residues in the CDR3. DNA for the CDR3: TGCGCCAGCAGCTTGGGGGGGACTAGCGGAAGCTCCTACGAGCAGTACTTC. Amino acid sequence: CASSLGGTSGSSYEQYF.

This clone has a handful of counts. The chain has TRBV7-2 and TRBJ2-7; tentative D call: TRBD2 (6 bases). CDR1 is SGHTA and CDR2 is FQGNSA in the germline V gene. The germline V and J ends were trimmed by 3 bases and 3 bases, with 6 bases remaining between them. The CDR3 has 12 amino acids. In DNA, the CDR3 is TGTGCCAGCAGCTTGGACTACTACGAGCAGTACTTC. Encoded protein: CASSLDYYEQYF.

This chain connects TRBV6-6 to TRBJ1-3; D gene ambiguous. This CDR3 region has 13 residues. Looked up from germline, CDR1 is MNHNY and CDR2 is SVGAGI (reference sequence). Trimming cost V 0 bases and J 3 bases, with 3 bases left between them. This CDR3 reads CASSYSSGNTIYF. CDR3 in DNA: TGTGCCAGCAGTTACTCGAGTGGAAACACCATATATTTT.

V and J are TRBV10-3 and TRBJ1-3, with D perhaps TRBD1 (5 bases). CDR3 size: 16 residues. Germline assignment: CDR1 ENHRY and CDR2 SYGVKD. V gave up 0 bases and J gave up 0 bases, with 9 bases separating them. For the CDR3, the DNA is TGTGCCATCAGTGAGTCGACCGACAGCTCTGGAAACACCATATATTTT. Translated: CAISESTDSSGNTIYF.

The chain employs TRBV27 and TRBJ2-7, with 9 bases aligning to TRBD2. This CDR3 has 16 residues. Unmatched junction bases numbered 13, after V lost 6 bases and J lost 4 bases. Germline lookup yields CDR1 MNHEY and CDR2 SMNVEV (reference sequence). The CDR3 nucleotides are TGTGCCAGCAGCCCCCTGGCTAGCGGGAAGGGTTACGAGCAGTACTTC. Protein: CASSPLASGKGYEQYF.

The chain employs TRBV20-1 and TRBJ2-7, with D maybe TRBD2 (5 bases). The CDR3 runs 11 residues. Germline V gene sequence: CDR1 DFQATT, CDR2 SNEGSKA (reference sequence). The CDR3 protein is CKAASDYEQYF. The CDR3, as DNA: TGCAAAGCGGCCTCTGACTACGAGCAGTACTTC.

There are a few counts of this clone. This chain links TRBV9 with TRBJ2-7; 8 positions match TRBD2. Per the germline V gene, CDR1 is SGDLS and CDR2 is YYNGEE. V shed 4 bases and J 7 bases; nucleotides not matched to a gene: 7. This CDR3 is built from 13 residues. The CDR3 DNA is TGTGCCAGCAGCCCGGGACTAGTGGGGGAGCAGTACTTC. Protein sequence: CASSPGLVGEQYF.

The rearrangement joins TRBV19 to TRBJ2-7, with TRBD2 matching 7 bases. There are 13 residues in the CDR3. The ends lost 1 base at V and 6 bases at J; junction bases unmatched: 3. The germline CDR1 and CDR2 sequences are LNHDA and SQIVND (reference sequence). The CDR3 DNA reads TGTGCCAGTAGTATAGGGCTAGCGGCCGAGCAGTACTTC. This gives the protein CASSIGLAAEQYF.

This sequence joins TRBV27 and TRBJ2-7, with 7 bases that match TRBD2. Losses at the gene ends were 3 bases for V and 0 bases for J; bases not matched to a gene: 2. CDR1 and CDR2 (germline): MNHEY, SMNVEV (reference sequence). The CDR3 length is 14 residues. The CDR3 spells CASSFASGSYEQYF. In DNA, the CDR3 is TGTGCCAGCAGTTTTGCTAGCGGCTCCTACGAGCAGTACTTC.

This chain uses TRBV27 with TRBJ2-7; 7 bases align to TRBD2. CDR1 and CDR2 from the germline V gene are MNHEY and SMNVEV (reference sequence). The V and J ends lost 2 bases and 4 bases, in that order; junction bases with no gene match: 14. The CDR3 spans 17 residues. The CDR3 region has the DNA TGTGCCAGCAGTTTAATTGCGGGGGACGGGACCTCTTACGAGCAGTACTTC. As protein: CASSLIAGDGTSYEQYF.

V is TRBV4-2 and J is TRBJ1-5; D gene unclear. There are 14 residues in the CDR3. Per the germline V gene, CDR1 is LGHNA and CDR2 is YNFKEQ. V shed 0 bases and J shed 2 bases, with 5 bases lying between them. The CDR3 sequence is CASSQEGGNQPQHF. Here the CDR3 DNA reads TGTGCCAGCAGCCAAGAGGGAGGCAATCAGCCCCAGCATTTT.

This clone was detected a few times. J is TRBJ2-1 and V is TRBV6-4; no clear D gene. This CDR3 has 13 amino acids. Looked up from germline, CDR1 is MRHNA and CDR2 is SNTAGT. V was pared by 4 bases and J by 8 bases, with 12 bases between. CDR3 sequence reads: CASSARIEHEQFF. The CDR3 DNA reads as TGTGCCAGCAGTGCGAGGATAGAGCATGAGCAGTTCTTC.

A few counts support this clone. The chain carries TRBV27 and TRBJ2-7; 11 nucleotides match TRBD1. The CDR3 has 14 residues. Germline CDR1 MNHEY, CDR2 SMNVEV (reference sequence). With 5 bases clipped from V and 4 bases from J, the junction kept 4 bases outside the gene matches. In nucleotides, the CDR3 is TGTGCCAGCAGTCCCCGGGACAGGGGGTACGAGCAGTACTTC. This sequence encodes CASSPRDRGYEQYF.

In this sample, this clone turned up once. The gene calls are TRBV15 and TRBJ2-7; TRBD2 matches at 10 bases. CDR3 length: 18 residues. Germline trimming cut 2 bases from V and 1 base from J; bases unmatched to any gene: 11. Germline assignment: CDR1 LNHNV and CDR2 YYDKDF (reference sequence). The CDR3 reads CATSRLTEREGGSYEQYF. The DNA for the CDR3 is TGTGCCACCAGCAGACTGACAGAGCGGGAGGGCGGGTCCTACGAGCAGTACTTC. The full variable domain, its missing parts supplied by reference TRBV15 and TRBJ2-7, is DAMVIQNPRYQVTQFGKPVTLSCSQTLNHNVMYWYQQKSSQAPKLLFHYYDKDFNNEADTPDNFQSRRPNTSFCFLDIRSPGLGDTAMYLCATSRLTEREGGSYEQYFGPGTRLTVT.

The CDR3 bases are TGTGCCAGCAGCCCCTACCCTTCTAGCGGGAGCCACGAGCAGTACTTC. Protein: CASSPYPSSGSHEQYF. The rearrangement uses TRBV7-8 and TRBJ2-7; 10 bases are shared with TRBD2. The CDR3 spans 16 residues. With 5 bases clipped from V and 5 bases from J, the junction kept 12 bases outside the gene matches. In germline, CDR1 is SGHVS, CDR2 FQNEAQ. Based on the CDR3 plus reference TRBV7-8 and TRBJ2-7, the full variable domain is GAGVSQSPRYKVAKRGQDVALRCDPISGHVSLFWYQQALGQGPEFLTYFQNEAQLDKSGLPSDRFFAERPEGSVSTLKIQRTQQEDSAVYLCASSPYPSSGSHEQYFGPGTRLTVT.

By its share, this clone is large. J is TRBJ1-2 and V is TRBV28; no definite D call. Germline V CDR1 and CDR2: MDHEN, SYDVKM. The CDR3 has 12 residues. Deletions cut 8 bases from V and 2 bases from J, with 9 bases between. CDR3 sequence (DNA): TGTGCCAGCCGGGAAGGAAACTATGGCTACACCTTC. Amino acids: CASREGNYGYTF.

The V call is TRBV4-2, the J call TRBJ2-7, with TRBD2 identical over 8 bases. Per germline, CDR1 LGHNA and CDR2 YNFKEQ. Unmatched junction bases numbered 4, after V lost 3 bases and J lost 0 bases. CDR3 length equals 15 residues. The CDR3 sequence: CASSQAGTSSYEQYF. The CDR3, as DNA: TGTGCCAGCAGCCAGGCCGGGACTAGCTCCTACGAGCAGTACTTC.

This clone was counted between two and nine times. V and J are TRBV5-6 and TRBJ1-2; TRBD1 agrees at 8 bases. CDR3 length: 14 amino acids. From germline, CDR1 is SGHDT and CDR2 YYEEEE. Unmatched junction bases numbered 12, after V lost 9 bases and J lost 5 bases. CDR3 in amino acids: CAIWPGTGLYGYTF. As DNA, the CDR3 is TGTGCCATCTGGCCCGGGACAGGACTTTATGGCTACACCTTC.

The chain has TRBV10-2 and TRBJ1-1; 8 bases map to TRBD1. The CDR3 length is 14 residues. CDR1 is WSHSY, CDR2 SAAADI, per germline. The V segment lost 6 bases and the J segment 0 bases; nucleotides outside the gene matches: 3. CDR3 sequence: CASSGQGMNTEAFF. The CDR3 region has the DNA TGCGCCAGCAGCGGACAGGGAATGAACACTGAAGCTTTCTTT.

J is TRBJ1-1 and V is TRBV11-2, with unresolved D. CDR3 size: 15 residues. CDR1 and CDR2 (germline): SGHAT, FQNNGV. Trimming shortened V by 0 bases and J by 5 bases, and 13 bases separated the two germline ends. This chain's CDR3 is CASSLDPMSKTEAFF. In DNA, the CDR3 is TGTGCCAGCAGCTTAGACCCTATGTCGAAGACTGAAGCTTTCTTT.

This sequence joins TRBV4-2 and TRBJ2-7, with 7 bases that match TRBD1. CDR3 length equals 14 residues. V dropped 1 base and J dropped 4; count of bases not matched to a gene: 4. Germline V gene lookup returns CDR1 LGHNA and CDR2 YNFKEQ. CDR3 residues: CASSQGEQGYEQYF. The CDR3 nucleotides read TGTGCCAGCAGCCAAGGGGAACAGGGGTACGAGCAGTACTTC.

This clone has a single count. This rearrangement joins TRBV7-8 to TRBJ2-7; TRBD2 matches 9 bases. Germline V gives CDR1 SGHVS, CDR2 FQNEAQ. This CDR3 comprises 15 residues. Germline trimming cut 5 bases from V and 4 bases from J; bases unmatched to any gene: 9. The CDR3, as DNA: TGTGCCAGCAGCAACCCCGGACTAGCGAGTTACGAGCAGTACTTC. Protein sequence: CASSNPGLASYEQYF. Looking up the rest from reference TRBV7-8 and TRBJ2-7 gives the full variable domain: GAGVSQSPRYKVAKRGQDVALRCDPISGHVSLFWYQQALGQGPEFLTYFQNEAQLDKSGLPSDRFFAERPEGSVSTLKIQRTQQEDSAVYLCASSNPGLASYEQYFGPGTRLTVT.

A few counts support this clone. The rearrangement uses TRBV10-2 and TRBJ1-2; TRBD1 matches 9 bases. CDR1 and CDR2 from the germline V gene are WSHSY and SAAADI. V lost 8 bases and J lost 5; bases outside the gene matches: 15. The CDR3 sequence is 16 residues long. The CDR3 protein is CASEKGRQGGSYGYTF. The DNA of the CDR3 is TGCGCCAGCGAGAAGGGGCGACAGGGGGGGTCTTATGGCTACACCTTC.